These T cell receptor beta chains were read from a single sample in a study of vaccination and CD4 T cells after COVID-19. Their antigen targets remain unknown. TCRdb ran MiXCR on the PCR reads and lists one entry per CDR3 protein. The data hold about 16,000 distinct CDR3 sequences, with roughly 53% observed a single time. Sequencing was carried out using CD4+ T cells from blood, cultured in vitro. These receptor sequences come from a human donor who had recovered from COVID-19. Both conserved end residues are trimmed from each CDR3.

TRBJ2-1	TRBV7-9	ASSLVGGATYNEQF
TRBJ1-1	TRBV11-3	ASSLAGIRGTEAF
TRBJ1-3	TRBV5-6	ASSLAPRDTIY
TRBJ2-6	TRBV30	AWSVQGVGANVLT
TRBJ2-7	TRBV2	ASGNVEQY
TRBJ1-4	TRBV18	ASSRTGDEKLF
TRBJ1-1	TRBV30	AWNSEENTEAF
TRBJ2-2	TRBV28	ASRKRANTGELF
TRBJ2-1	TRBV6-2/TRBV6-3	ASSSGPPPFQF
TRBJ2-7	TRBV7-9	ASSLGTSGSLYEQY
TRBJ2-3	TRBV5-1	ASRGQPPTTDTQY
TRBJ2-1	TRBV27	ASSFDSEDNEQF
TRBJ2-3	TRBV2	ATSGGQTDTQY
TRBJ2-7	TRBV6-1	ASSLQRDEQY
TRBJ2-1	TRBV6-1	ASRQHRGLGNEQF
TRBJ2-7	TRBV20-1	SAPPGGGSHEQY
TRBJ1-3	TRBV6-1	ASQTDSGNTIY
TRBJ2-3	TRBV2	ASSEEAPNTQY
TRBJ1-3	TRBV7-2	ASSLVSGFGNTIY
TRBJ2-6	TRBV28	ASSSPGTSGANVLT
TRBJ2-7	TRBV7-9	ASSLGGSIHEQY
TRBJ2-5	TRBV20-1	SAHPGLAGDLYQETQY
TRBJ2-7	TRBV6-1	ASSRRGSYEQY
TRBJ1-2	TRBV11-3	ASSLEGSVYGYT
TRBJ2-3	TRBV20-1	SARSPISTDTQY
TRBJ1-1	TRBV12-3/TRBV12-4	ASSLEPYTEAF
TRBJ1-2	TRBV11-2	ASSLTGQGGGYT
TRBJ2-3	TRBV7-3	ASSFTGTRDTQY
TRBJ1-2	TRBV7-2	ASSLADGQYGYT
TRBJ2-7	TRBV20-1	SVQAPGAYEQY
TRBJ1-1	TRBV20-1	SALNHRGFGTEAF
TRBJ1-5	TRBV6-2/TRBV6-3	ASSYFGVPNQPQH
TRBJ2-5	TRBV7-2	ASSHKPWIAGNETQY
TRBJ1-5	TRBV19	ASSKGTGARWQPQH
TRBJ2-5	TRBV6-2/TRBV6-3	ASSYSSPFGRGGETQY
TRBJ2-3	TRBV7-2	ASSLVRGTDTQY
TRBJ1-4	TRBV24-1	ATRTTGVNEKLF
TRBJ1-1	TRBV6-2/TRBV6-3	ASSYSGTRIMNTEAF
TRBJ2-1	TRBV6-2/TRBV6-3	ASSYLASGSKF